This T cell receptor beta chain comes out of a study of blood T cell repertoires in COVID-19. The wider study: Both acute and convalescent COVID-19 samples were obtained from the United States, Italy and Spain. T cells, B-cell-depleted T cells, or PBMCs supplied cDNA or gDNA.

CDR1 is SGHRS and CDR2 is YFSETQ in the germline V gene. V dropped 4 bases and J dropped 5 bases, with 13 bases sitting between them. The CDR3 has 14 amino acids. In the original analysis: By means of reference gene primer amplification, nucleated cell counts were estimated. TCRdb's copy holds only in-frame clones and misses some; the assay was immunoSEQ multiplex PCR. V, J and clone size are those of that table, while D and trimming were read from the DNA. Of 80,000 or so clones in the sample, approximately 81% were seen once. The material sequenced was peripheral blood. The chain carries TRBV5-1 and TRBJ2-4, with D maybe TRBD2 (5 bases). The TCR comes from a man aged 80 or over with acute or convalescent COVID-19. The CDR3 loop reads CASSAGLVENIQYF. Written as DNA, the CDR3 is TGCGCCAGCAGCGCCGGACTGGTCGAAAACATTCAGTACTTC.